This T cell receptor (beta chain) came from a study of blood T cell repertoires in COVID-19. Study at large: Samples taken during acute and convalescent COVID-19 were collected in the United States, Italy and Spain.

Here immunoSEQ multiplex PCR was the method, and the copy in TCRdb shows in-frame clones only, minus some. This sample carries approximately 270,000 clones, almost 90% of them seen once, and the ten largest clones take about 1.3%. From germline, CDR1 is SGHTA and CDR2 FQGNSA. V lost 1 base and J 4 bases, leaving 13 bases between the germline ends. The CDR3 has 16 amino acids. This receptor was identified in an elderly man with acute or convalescent COVID-19. Source material: peripheral blood. The V and J genes are TRBV7-2 and TRBJ2-2, with TRBD2 as a possible D gene (5 bases). DNA of the CDR3: TGTGCCAGCAGCTTAGAACTAGGATGGGCCACCGGGGAGCTGTTTTTT. As protein: CASSLELGWATGELFF.